This record looks at one TCR beta chain sequence and its context. The CDR3 length is 12 residues. The ends lost 5 bases at V and 8 bases at J; junction bases unmatched: 2. The germline V gene has CDR1 MNHEY and CDR2 SVGAGI. This record comes from a study of technical replicates of blood from several donors. Profiling relied on immunoSEQ multiplex PCR, and the TCRdb table lists in-frame clones only, not all of them. The table records 65,000 to 90,000 clones, over 90% of them present only once. The chain uses TRBV6-5 and TRBJ1-4, with 7 bases aligning to TRBD1. Sequenced: T cells isolated from PBMCs. This clonotype originated in a human donor in good health. The CDR3 region is CASSMTGEKLFF. For the CDR3, the DNA is TGTGCCAGCAGTATGACAGGGGAAAAACTGTTTTTT.